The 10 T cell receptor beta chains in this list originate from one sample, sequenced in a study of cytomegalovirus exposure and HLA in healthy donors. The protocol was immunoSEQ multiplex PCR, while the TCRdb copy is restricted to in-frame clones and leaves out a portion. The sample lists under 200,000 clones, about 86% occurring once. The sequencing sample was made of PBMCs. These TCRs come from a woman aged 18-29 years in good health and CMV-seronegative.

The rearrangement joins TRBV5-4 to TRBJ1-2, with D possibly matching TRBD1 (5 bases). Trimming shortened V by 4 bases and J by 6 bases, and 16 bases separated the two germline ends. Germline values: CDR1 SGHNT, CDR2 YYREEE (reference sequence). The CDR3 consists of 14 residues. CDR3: CASSLKGVRNGYTF. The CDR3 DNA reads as TGTGCCAGCAGCCTCAAAGGGGTACGGAATGGCTACACCTTC.

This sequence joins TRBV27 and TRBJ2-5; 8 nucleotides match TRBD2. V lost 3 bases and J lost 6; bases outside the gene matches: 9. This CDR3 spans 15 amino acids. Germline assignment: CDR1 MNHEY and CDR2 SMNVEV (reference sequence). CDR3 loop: CASSFVTGGPQTQYF. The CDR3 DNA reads TGTGCCAGCAGTTTTGTGACGGGAGGGCCCCAGACCCAGTACTTC.

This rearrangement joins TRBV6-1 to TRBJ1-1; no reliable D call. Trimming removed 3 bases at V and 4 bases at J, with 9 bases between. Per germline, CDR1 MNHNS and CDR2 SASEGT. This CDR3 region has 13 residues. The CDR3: CASSDGVGTEAFF. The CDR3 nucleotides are TGTGCCAGCAGTGACGGGGTCGGCACTGAAGCTTTCTTT.

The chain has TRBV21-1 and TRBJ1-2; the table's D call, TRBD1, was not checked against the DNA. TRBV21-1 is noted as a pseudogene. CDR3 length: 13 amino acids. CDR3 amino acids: CASSTGQGYGYTF. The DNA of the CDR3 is TGTGCCAGCAGCACGGGACAGGGATATGGCTACACCTTC.

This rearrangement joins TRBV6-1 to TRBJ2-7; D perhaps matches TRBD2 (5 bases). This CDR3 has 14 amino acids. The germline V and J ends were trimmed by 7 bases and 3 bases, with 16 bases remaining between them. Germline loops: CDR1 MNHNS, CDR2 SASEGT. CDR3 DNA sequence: TGTGCCAGCATCATATCCGGGGTGGGCTACGAGCAGTACTTC. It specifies CASIISGVGYEQYF.

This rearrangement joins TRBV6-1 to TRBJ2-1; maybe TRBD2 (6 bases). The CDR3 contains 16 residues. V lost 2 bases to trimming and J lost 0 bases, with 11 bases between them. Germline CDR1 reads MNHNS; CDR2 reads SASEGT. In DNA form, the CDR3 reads TGTGCCAGCAGTGAACTAGTAGCGGCCTCCTACAATGAGCAGTTCTTC. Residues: CASSELVAASYNEQFF.

The CDR3 region is CASSYRGNTEAFF. CDR3 DNA sequence: TGTGCCAGCAGTTATCGGGGGAACACTGAAGCTTTCTTT. The chain uses TRBV27 and TRBJ1-1; D is unresolved. Trimming pared 4 bases from V and 1 base from J, leaving 7 bases between. The CDR3 covers 13 residues. CDR1 is MNHEY and CDR2 is SMNVEV in the germline V gene (reference sequence).

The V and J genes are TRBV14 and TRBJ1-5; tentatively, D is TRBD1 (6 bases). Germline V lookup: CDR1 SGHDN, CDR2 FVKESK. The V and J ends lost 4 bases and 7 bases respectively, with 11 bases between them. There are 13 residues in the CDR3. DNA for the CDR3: TGTGCCAGCAGCCCGGCAGGGACACAGCCCCAGCATTTT. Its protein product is CASSPAGTQPQHF.

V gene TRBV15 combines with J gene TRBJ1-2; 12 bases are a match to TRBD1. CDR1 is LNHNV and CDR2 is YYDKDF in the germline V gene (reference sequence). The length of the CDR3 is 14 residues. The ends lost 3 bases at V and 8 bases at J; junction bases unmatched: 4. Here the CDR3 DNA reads TGTGCCACCAGCAGCAGGGGGACAGGGGGCGGCTACACCTTC. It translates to CATSSRGTGGGYTF.

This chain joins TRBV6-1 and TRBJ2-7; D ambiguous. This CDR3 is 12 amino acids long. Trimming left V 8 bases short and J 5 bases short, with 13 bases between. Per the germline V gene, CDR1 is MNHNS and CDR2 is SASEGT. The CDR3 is CASRTSYDEQYF. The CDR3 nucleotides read TGTGCCAGCCGAACCTCCTATGACGAGCAGTACTTC.